These T cell receptor beta chains were read from a single sample in a study of molecular identifiers for immune sequencing clone quantification. TCRdb re-called the PCR reads through MiXCR, storing one row per CDR3 protein. The sample consists of approximately 670,000 distinct CDR3 sequences, 15% to 20% of them appearing once. Input material: naive CD8+ T cells from blood, with Jurkat cell RNA spiked in. These TCRs come from a human donor in good health. Some libraries in this study had Jurkat cell RNA spiked in. The CDR3 runs from the conserved cysteine through the conserved F or W. A D gene is named only where the DNA matches it firmly. The size entry is marked missing in some rows and otherwise reads once, few, many or a size class.

J | V | length | size | D | DNA | CDR3
TRBJ2-1 | TRBV11-2 | 13 | many | TRBD2 | TGTGCCAGCAGCTCACTAGCGGGGGGTGAGCAGTTCTTC | CASSSLAGGEQFF
TRBJ2-5 | TRBV11-3 | 15 | . | TRBD1 | TGTGCCAGCAGCTTAAGAGGGACAGGGGGCGAGACCCAGTACTTC | CASSLRGTGGETQYF
TRBJ2-7 | TRBV28 | 13 | many | . | TGTGCCATCTCCCCCCAGACACTCTACGAGCAGTACTTC | CAISPQTLYEQYF
TRBJ2-3 | TRBV20-1 | 15 | few | . | TGCAGTGCTAGTTATCCGGCGGGGATCACAGATACGCAGTATTTT | CSASYPAGITDTQYF
TRBJ1-4 | TRBV5-3 | 19 | . | TRBD1 | TGTGCCAGCAGCACGCCTCACTCGTCAGGGACAGCTGCGAATGAAAAACTGTTTTTT | CASSTPHSSGTAANEKLFF
TRBJ2-1 | TRBV5-1 | 16 | . | TRBD2 | TGCGCCAGCAGCTTGGGGGCTAGCGGGAGAATCGATGAGCAGTTCTTC | CASSLGASGRIDEQFF
TRBJ2-2 | TRBV28 | 16 | many | TRBD1 | TGTGCCAGCAGTTTTTTGACAGGGGGATACACCGGGGAGCTGTTTTTT | CASSFLTGGYTGELFF
TRBJ2-5 | TRBV9 | 13 | many | . | TGTGCCAGCAGCTCTGGGACGCAAGAGACCCAGTACTTC | CASSSGTQETQYF
TRBJ2-1 | TRBV5-1 | 15 | many | TRBD1 | TGCGCCAGCAGCTTGGGACAGGGGTATCGGAATGAGCAGTTCTTC | CASSLGQGYRNEQFF
TRBJ2-2 | TRBV19 | 16 | many | TRBD1 | TGTGCCAGTAGTATTCAGGTACAGGGGTGGACCGGGGAGCTGTTTTTT | CASSIQVQGWTGELFF
TRBJ1-1 | TRBV12-3/TRBV12-4 | 12 | many | . | TGTGCCAGCAGCGACGAACGCGCTGAAGCTTTCTTT | CASSDERAEAFF
TRBJ2-5 | TRBV20-1 | 20 | . | TRBD2 | TGCAGTGCTAGGAGCCCGGGACTAGCGGGGGGGCTTAAACCTCAAGAGACCCAGTACTTC | CSARSPGLAGGLKPQETQYF
TRBJ1-1 | TRBV7-9 | 14 | many | . | TGTGCCAGCAGCCTAGGATGGGGGCCGACTGAAGCTTTCTTT | CASSLGWGPTEAFF
TRBJ2-7 | TRBV27 | 14 | few | TRBD1 | TGTGCCAGCAGCCTGGACAGGAAATTCTACGAGCAGTACTTC | CASSLDRKFYEQYF
TRBJ2-7 | TRBV13 | 17 | few | TRBD1 | TGTGCCAGCAGCTTTCTATATTTCGGGACAGGGCAATCCGAGCAGTACTTC | CASSFLYFGTGQSEQYF
TRBJ1-2 | TRBV12-3/TRBV12-4 | 13 | many | . | TGTGCCAGCAGCCAGACAGTCGAGTATGGCTACACCTTC | CASSQTVEYGYTF
TRBJ1-2 | TRBV6-2/TRBV6-3 | 16 | . | . | TGTGCCAGCAGTTACTCGATTTTCCAAGGGGACTATGGCTACACCTTC | CASSYSIFQGDYGYTF
TRBJ2-7 | TRBV7-8 | 12 | many | . | TGTGCCAGCAGCTTACAGCCCTACGAGCAGTACTTC | CASSLQPYEQYF
TRBJ1-5 | TRBV24-1 | 15 | many | . | TGTGCCACCAGTGACAGGGCGGCGGGCAATCAGCCCCAGCATTTT | CATSDRAAGNQPQHF
TRBJ2-1 | TRBV19 | 13 | many | . | TGTGCCAGTAGTAAGACTATCCCCAATGAGCAGTTCTTC | CASSKTIPNEQFF
TRBJ1-6 | TRBV6-5 | 15 | . | . | TGTGCCAGCAGCCTTCAGGGTGGACCTAATTCACCCCTCCACTTT | CASSLQGGPNSPLHF
TRBJ2-7 | TRBV28 | 12 | many | . | TGTGCCAGCAGTTTTGCCGGCTACGAGCAGTACTTC | CASSFAGYEQYF
TRBJ1-2 | TRBV7-9 | 13 | few | . | TGTGCCAGCAGCCCACCCCCCCCCGGGGGCTACACCTTC | CASSPPPPGGYTF
TRBJ2-5 | TRBV10-2 | 14 | many | TRBD2 | TGCGCCAGCAGTGGGACTAGCGTTCAAGAGACCCAGTACTTC | CASSGTSVQETQYF
TRBJ2-3 | TRBV7-9 | 17 | few | TRBD2 | TGTGCCAGCAGCTTAGCAAGCGGGAGTATGGGCACAGATACGCAGTATTTT | CASSLASGSMGTDTQYF
TRBJ1-1 | TRBV28 | 15 | many | . | TGTGCCAGCAGTATCGCGGGACATTTTGCCACTGAAGCTTTCTTT | CASSIAGHFATEAFF
TRBJ1-5 | TRBV4-3 | 14 | few | . | TGCGCCAGCAGCCAAGACTGGGGAAGGGAGCCCCAGCATTTT | CASSQDWGREPQHF
TRBJ2-7 | TRBV7-9 | 15 | many | . | TGTGCCAGCAGCCCGGGGACCTCGAGCTCCTACGAGCAGTACTTC | CASSPGTSSSYEQYF
TRBJ2-7 | TRBV12-3/TRBV12-4 | 13 | many | . | TGTGCCAGCAGTTTCGACGACAACTACGAGCAGTACTTC | CASSFDDNYEQYF
TRBJ2-7 | TRBV27 | 14 | . | . | TGTGCCAGCGGTTCCGGGACAAGCTCCTACGAGCAGTACTTC | CASGSGTSSYEQYF
TRBJ1-2 | TRBV19 | 12 | . | . | TGTGCCAGTAGGGGCGCAGACTATGGCTACACCTTC | CASRGADYGYTF
TRBJ1-1 | TRBV28 | 11 | many | . | TGTGCCAGCAGTTTTCCCACTGAAGCTTTCTTT | CASSFPTEAFF
TRBJ2-5 | TRBV25-1 | 11 | many | . | TGTGCCAGCCGAGGTGGCGAGACCCAGTACTTC | CASRGGETQYF
TRBJ2-7 | TRBV30 | 16 | many | . | TGTGCCTGGAGCTCGCCCCCCAGGGACCGATCCTACGAGCAGTACTTC | CAWSSPPRDRSYEQYF
TRBJ2-4 | TRBV6-2/TRBV6-3 | 16 | many | . | TGTGCCAGCAGTTCGCCAGGGGTAGCGGCCAAAAACATTCAGTACTTC | CASSSPGVAAKNIQYF
TRBJ2-1 | TRBV30 | 12 | many | . | TGTGCCTGGAGGATGACTGTCCATGAGCAGTTCTTC | CAWRMTVHEQFF
TRBJ2-7 | TRBV19 | 14 | . | . | TGTGCCAGTAGTCTTAGACAAGGGACCCACGAGCAGTACTTC | CASSLRQGTHEQYF
TRBJ2-7 | TRBV28 | 12 | many | TRBD2 | TGTGCCAGCGAAGGCGGGAGCTACGAGCAGTACTTC | CASEGGSYEQYF
TRBJ2-1 | TRBV4-3 | 18 | . | TRBD2 | TGCGCCAGCAGCCAAGAGACGCGGCTAGCGGAGGGTTACAATGAGCAGTTCTTC | CASSQETRLAEGYNEQFF
TRBJ2-1 | TRBV12-3/TRBV12-4 | 14 | few | TRBD2 | TGTGCCAGCAGTTCCGGGACTAGCTTTAATGAGCAGTTCTTC | CASSSGTSFNEQFF
TRBJ2-5 | TRBV12-3/TRBV12-4 | 14 | many | . | TGTGCCAGCAGCACAGGCAAACTCGGAGAGACCCAGTACTTC | CASSTGKLGETQYF
TRBJ1-1 | TRBV30 | 11 | many | . | TGTGCCTGGAGTAGAGGGGCCGAAGCTTTCTTT | CAWSRGAEAFF
TRBJ2-1 | TRBV30 | 12 | many | . | TGTGCCTGGAGTGCCCTCGGCAATGAGCAGTTCTTC | CAWSALGNEQFF
TRBJ1-2 | TRBV20-1 | 15 | many | TRBD1 | TGCAGTGCTAGAGACCCGTTGACAGGGGTCGGTGGCTACACCTTC | CSARDPLTGVGGYTF
TRBJ2-2 | TRBV4-3 | 15 | few | . | TGCGCCAGCAGCCAAGATCGCAGCTATGCCGGGGAGCTGTTTTTT | CASSQDRSYAGELFF
TRBJ2-1 | TRBV7-2 | 17 | few | . | TGTGCCAGCAGCTACCTAGAGGAGATGCGGAGTTACAATGAGCAGTTCTTC | CASSYLEEMRSYNEQFF
TRBJ2-1 | TRBV24-1 | 15 | many | . | TGTGCCGCCAAGACCTCAGGGCAGAGCGACAATGAGCAGTTCTTC | CAAKTSGQSDNEQFF
TRBJ1-6 | TRBV6-5 | 14 | few | TRBD1 | TGTGCCAGCCAAGAGACAGGGTGGGGTTCACCCCTCCACTTT | CASQETGWGSPLHF
TRBJ2-7 | TRBV7-2 | 17 | many | TRBD2 | TGTGCCAGCAGCTACGGGACTAGCGGGGGGAGCTCCTACGAGCAGTACTTC | CASSYGTSGGSSYEQYF
TRBJ2-1 | TRBV30 | 12 | . | . | TGTGCCTGGATTCGGGGATTCGGTGAGCAGTTCTTC | CAWIRGFGEQFF
TRBJ1-1 | TRBV20-1 | 16 | . | TRBD1 | TGCAGTGCTAGAGGAGGGCGGAGGGGGCTGAACACTGAAGCTTTCTTT | CSARGGRRGLNTEAFF
TRBJ2-3 | TRBV9 | 13 | . | . | TGTGCCAGCGGGGGACTTTTCACAGATACGCAGTATTTT | CASGGLFTDTQYF
TRBJ2-7 | TRBV20-1 | 16 | . | . | TGCAGTGCTAGAGATCCGTCCTTGGAGGGGAACTACGAGCAGTACTTC | CSARDPSLEGNYEQYF
TRBJ1-6 | TRBV27 | 15 | many | . | TGTGCCAGCAGTTTATCGGGAACCTATAATTCACCCCTCCACTTT | CASSLSGTYNSPLHF
TRBJ1-6 | TRBV5-1 | 15 | few | . | TGCGCCAGCAGCTTGGGACAAACTTATAATTCACCCCTCCACTTT | CASSLGQTYNSPLHF
TRBJ1-6 | TRBV7-9 | 15 | . | . | TGTGCCAGCAGCTTAGGGACAGCTAATCATTCACCCCTCCACTTT | CASSLGTANHSPLHF
TRBJ2-7 | TRBV7-9 | 12 | many | . | TGTGCCAGCAGCTCGGGGAGATTGGAGCAGTACTTC | CASSSGRLEQYF
TRBJ2-3 | TRBV19 | 17 | . | TRBD2 | TGTGCCAGTAGTATAGGGGGCGGGGACTATCACACAGATACGCAGTATTTT | CASSIGGGDYHTDTQYF
TRBJ2-3 | TRBV29-1 | 13 | many | TRBD2 | TGCAGCGTTGAGGAAGCCGGGACTAGCGGGGAGGATTTT | CSVEEAGTSGEDF
TRBJ2-2 | TRBV9 | 14 | many | . | TGTGCCAGCAGCGCATTTCGACAAACCGGGGAGCTGTTTTTT | CASSAFRQTGELFF